This TCR beta chain was obtained from a study of a mutant IDH1 vaccine in newly diagnosed glioma. Study as a whole: A roughly 60% male, about 40% female split and a mean age of roughly 37 years characterized treated patients. It was radiotherapy, temozolomide, or both that patients received previously, with most receiving both.

Time point indicated: week 23, last vaccination. Every vaccine dose comprised 300 ug of mutant IDH1 20-mer peptide plus topical imiquimod. Astrocytomas found in donors were new, WHO grade 3 or 4, IDH1-mutant and ATRX-lost. The assay was immunoSEQ multiplex PCR, and TCRdb's table has in-frame clones only and misses some. The sample lists under 13,000 clones; about nine tenths were seen once. In the case of this clone: The antigen remains undetermined.

This CDR3 is 12 amino acids long. The germline gives CDR1 LNHDA, CDR2 SQIVND (reference sequence). The germline V and J ends were trimmed by 3 bases and 4 bases, with 4 bases remaining between them. The chain is built from TRBV19 and TRBJ1-5, with D uncertain. This specimen consisted of PBMCs, obtained from a glioma patient whose treatment included an IDH1 peptide vaccine. The source is a middle-aged woman with glioma. Some clones in this sample may be carry-over from other donors' samples. CDR3 protein: CASSMLNQPQHF. CDR3 in DNA: TGTGCCAGTAGTATGCTAAATCAGCCCCAGCATTTT. The variable domain in full, completed from reference TRBV19 and TRBJ1-5, reads DGGITQSPKYLFRKEGQNVTLSCEQNLNHDAMYWYRQDPGQGLRLIYYSQIVNDFQKGDIAEGYSVSREKKESFPLTVTSAQKNPTAFYLCASSMLNQPQHFGDGTRLSIL.